This T cell receptor (beta chain) was recorded in a study of Ad26.COV2.S vaccination and SARS-CoV-2 variants. Measured with immunoSEQ multiplex PCR; TCRdb has only the in-frame clones, and not every one. Among tens of thousands of clones listed, around 83% were seen once. Per the germline V gene, CDR1 is SGHKS and CDR2 is YYEKEE (reference sequence). V lost 0 bases and J 2 bases, leaving 6 bases between the germline ends. The CDR3 has 14 amino acids. The receptor comes from a human donor who had recovered from COVID-19. The V and J genes are TRBV5-5 and TRBJ2-1, with D possibly being TRBD2 (6 bases). Here the sequenced sample was peripheral blood, taken after recovery from COVID-19. The CDR3 loop is CASSLAGAYNEQFF. The DNA of the CDR3 is TGTGCCAGCAGCTTGGCGGGGGCCTACAATGAGCAGTTCTTC.